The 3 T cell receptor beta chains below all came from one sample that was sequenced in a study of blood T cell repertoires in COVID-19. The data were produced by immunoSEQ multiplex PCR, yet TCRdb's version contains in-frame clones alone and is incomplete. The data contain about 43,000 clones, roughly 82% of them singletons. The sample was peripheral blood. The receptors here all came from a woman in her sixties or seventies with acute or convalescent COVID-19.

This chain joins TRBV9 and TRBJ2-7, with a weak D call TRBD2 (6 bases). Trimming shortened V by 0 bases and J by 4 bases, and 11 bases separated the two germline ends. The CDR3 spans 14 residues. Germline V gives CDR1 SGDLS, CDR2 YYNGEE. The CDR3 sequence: CASSVVGRWYEQYF. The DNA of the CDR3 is TGTGCCAGCAGCGTAGTCGGGAGATGGTACGAGCAGTACTTC. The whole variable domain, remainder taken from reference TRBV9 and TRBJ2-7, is DSGVTQTPKHLITATGQRVTLRCSPRSGDLSVYWYQQSLDQGLQFLIQYYNGEERAKGNILERFSAQQFPDLHSELNLSSLELGDSALYFCASSVVGRWYEQYFGPGTRLTVT.

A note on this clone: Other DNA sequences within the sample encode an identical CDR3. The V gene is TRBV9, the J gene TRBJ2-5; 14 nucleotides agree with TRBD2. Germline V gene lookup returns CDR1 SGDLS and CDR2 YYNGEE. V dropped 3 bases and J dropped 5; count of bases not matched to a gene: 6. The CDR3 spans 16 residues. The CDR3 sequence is CASSAGTSGGRETQYF. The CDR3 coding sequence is TGTGCCAGCAGCGCCGGGACTAGCGGGGGTCGGGAGACCCAGTACTTC.

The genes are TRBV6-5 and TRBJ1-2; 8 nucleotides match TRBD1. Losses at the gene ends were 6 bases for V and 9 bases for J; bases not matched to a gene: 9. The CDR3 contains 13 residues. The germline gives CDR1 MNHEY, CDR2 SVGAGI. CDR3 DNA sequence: TGTGCCAGCAGCAATCAGGGGGCGAGAAGCTACACCTTC. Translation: CASSNQGARSYTF.